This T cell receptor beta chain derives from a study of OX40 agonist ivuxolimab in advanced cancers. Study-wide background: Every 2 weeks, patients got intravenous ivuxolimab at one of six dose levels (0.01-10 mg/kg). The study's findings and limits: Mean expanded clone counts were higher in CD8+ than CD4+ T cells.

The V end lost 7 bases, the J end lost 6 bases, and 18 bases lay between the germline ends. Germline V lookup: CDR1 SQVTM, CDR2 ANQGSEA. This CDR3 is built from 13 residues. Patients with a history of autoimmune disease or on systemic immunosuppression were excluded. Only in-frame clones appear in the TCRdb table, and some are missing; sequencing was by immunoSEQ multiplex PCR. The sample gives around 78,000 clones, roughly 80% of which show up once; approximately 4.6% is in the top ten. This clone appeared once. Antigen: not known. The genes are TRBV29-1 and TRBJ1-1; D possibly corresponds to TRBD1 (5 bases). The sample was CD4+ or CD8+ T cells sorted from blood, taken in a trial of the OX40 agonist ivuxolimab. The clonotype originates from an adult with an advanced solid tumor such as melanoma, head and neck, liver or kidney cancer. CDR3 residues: CSAGGGVNSEAFF. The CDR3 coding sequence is TGCAGCGCCGGGGGGGGTGTAAATTCTGAAGCTTTCTTT.